The rows below give T cell receptor beta chains drawn from one sample of a study of cytomegalovirus exposure and HLA in healthy donors. The assay was immunoSEQ multiplex PCR, and TCRdb's table has in-frame clones only and misses some. In total, the table holds about 79,000 clones. Sequences were obtained from PBMCs. All receptors come from a man aged 25 to 45 in good health and CMV-seronegative. Each CDR3 is given with its conserved first and last residue. The listing skips clone size in some rows; elsewhere it reads once, few, many or a size class.

j_call clone_size v_call cdr3_aa
TRBJ2-7 . TRBV30 CAWSPGVNRGLGSGEQYF
TRBJ1-2 . TRBV6-1 CASSESFNYGYTF
TRBJ2-1 . TRBV5-1 CASIVGMRGSSYNEQFF
TRBJ1-1 . TRBV5-1 CASSEFLNTEAFF
TRBJ2-7 medium-sized TRBV7-9 CASSPRDRGYEQYF
TRBJ1-1 . TRBV5-1 CASTEVGYTEAFF
TRBJ1-2 . TRBV10-3 CAISESNGANYGYTF
TRBJ2-3 . TRBV4-1 CTSSQDRGGTTDTQYF
TRBJ2-1 . TRBV7-2 CASSSLLGGSLYNEQFF
TRBJ2-3 . TRBV9 CASSTSTGGVTDTQYF
TRBJ1-4 . TRBV5-1 CASSLVGSGEKLFF
TRBJ2-2 . TRBV7-9 CASSPSWQTGELFF
TRBJ2-7 . TRBV18 CASSVTTGGYEQYF
. . TRBV6-5 CASSSPQGSLYEQYF
TRBJ2-7 . TRBV19 CASSPRPGEYEQYF
TRBJ1-6 . TRBV4-2 CASSQVGTNDNSPLHF
TRBJ1-4 . TRBV6-1 CASSVYNPGQGAVTNEKLFF
TRBJ2-7 . TRBV11-2 CASSSGQGYYEQYF
TRBJ1-2 . TRBV2 CASSEFGSGYTF
TRBJ2-2 . TRBV7-6 CASSQGQGGYPGELFF